This is a list of T cell receptor beta chains from one sample in a study of beta chain features in type 1 diabetes. Method: immunoSEQ multiplex PCR; TCRdb's copy keeps in-frame clones and lacks some. The table shows 240,000 or so clones, with 25% to 30% occurring only once. The specimen was central memory CD4+ T cells from blood. These receptors originate from a man between 25 and 39 years old in good health. The CDR3 runs from the conserved cysteine through the conserved F or W. A D gene is named only where the DNA matches it firmly. Rows may omit the clone size; those that give it use once, few, many or a size class.

length	V	J	D	size	DNA	CDR3
14	TRBV10-3	TRBJ1-2	-	-	TGTGCCATCAAGCTCTCCGGCGCCGACTATGGCTACACCTTC	CAIKLSGADYGYTF
15	TRBV9	TRBJ2-3	-	-	TGTGCCAGCAGCGTACTGGGTGGGGTTACAGATACGCAGTATTTT	CASSVLGGVTDTQYF
14	TRBV7-2	TRBJ2-3	-	few	TGTGCCAGCAGCTACCTTTGGAGTCTGGATACGCAGTATTTT	CASSYLWSLDTQYF
19	TRBV5-1	TRBJ2-1	TRBD2	-	TGCGCCAGCAGCTTAACCAGCGGGAGCCGCAGGAGCTCCTACAATGAGCAGTTCTTC	CASSLTSGSRRSSYNEQFF
14	TRBV6-1	TRBJ2-4	-	-	TGTGCCAGCAGTGAATCTTTGATTATAGACATTCAGTACTTC	CASSESLIIDIQYF
14	TRBV7-2	TRBJ2-3	TRBD2	-	TGTGCCAGCCTCCCGGGACTAGCGGGGAATACGCAGTATTTT	CASLPGLAGNTQYF
14	TRBV5-1	TRBJ2-5	-	-	TGCGCCAGCAGCTTGCAGGGCGCCCAAGAGACCCAGTACTTC	CASSLQGAQETQYF
16	TRBV5-1	TRBJ2-1	-	many	TGCGCCAGCAGCCCCCGCGGCGCCTCAAGGAACAATGAGCAGTTCTTC	CASSPRGASRNNEQFF
15	TRBV7-6	TRBJ2-7	TRBD1	few	TGTGCCAGCAGCTCACCGGGACAGGGATCCTACGAGCAGTACTTC	CASSSPGQGSYEQYF
15	TRBV5-1	TRBJ1-2	TRBD1	once	TGCGCCAGCAGCTTGGCCTGGACAGGGGGCCATGGCTACACCTTC	CASSLAWTGGHGYTF
15	TRBV2	TRBJ2-1	TRBD1	-	TGTGCCAGCAGTTTTTATCAGGGGGTTTCAAATGAGCAGTTCTTC	CASSFYQGVSNEQFF
18	TRBV4-1	TRBJ2-3	-	-	TGCGCCAGCAGCCACCATTGGGCCCGAGGGGGGGGCCTGGATACGCAGTATTTT	CASSHHWARGGGLDTQYF
16	TRBV5-1	TRBJ2-1	TRBD2	-	TGCGCCAGCAGCTGGATGACTAGCGGGGGATACAATGAGCAGTTCTTC	CASSWMTSGGYNEQFF
12	TRBV7-2	TRBJ1-2	-	-	TGTGCCAGCAGACGGACGGGATATGGCTACACCTTC	CASRRTGYGYTF
12	TRBV5-6	TRBJ2-3	TRBD2	many	TGTGCCAGCAGGGGGCCGGGACTAGCGAAGTATTTT	CASRGPGLAKYF
17	TRBV4-2	TRBJ2-5	TRBD2	once	TGTGCCAGCAGCCCCTCACGGGGCGGGGGATGGCAAGAGACCCAGTACTTC	CASSPSRGGGWQETQYF
14	TRBV5-1	TRBJ1-6	-	-	TGCGCCAGCAGCTTGGAAGGGGAAGGATCACCCCTCCACTTT	CASSLEGEGSPLHF
18	TRBV2	TRBJ2-7	-	many	TGTGCCAGCAGTTTCGACAGGCTTTCGGCGGGTCCGGCTTACGAGCAGTACTTC	CASSFDRLSAGPAYEQYF
11	TRBV20-1	TRBJ2-7	-	-	TGCAGTGCTGGCGAATACTACGAGCAGTACTTC	CSAGEYYEQYF
15	TRBV6-5	TRBJ2-3	-	-	TGTGCCAGCAGTTTAAGACTTCCGAGCACAGATACGCAGTATTTT	CASSLRLPSTDTQYF
14	TRBV4-1	TRBJ2-7	-	-	TGCGCCAGCAGCCAAGATCTGGCTCGAGGGGAGCAGTACTTC	CASSQDLARGEQYF
16	TRBV18	TRBJ2-7	TRBD1	-	TGTGCCAGCTCAGCCGGGACAGGGAATTATCGGAACGAGCAGTACTTC	CASSAGTGNYRNEQYF
13	TRBV7-2	TRBJ2-3	-	few	TGTGCCAGCAGCTCTGGACGGACAGATACGCAGTATTTT	CASSSGRTDTQYF
14	TRBV28	TRBJ2-7	-	-	TGTGCCAGCAGTTTGGTAATAGGGATCTTCGAGCAGTACTTC	CASSLVIGIFEQYF
13	TRBV5-1	TRBJ1-2	-	-	TGCGCCAGCAGCTGGGGCCCCGGGGATGGCTACACCTTC	CASSWGPGDGYTF
13	TRBV30	TRBJ1-5	-	-	TGTGCCTGGAGGCGGGATAGCAATCAGCCCCAGCATTTT	CAWRRDSNQPQHF
16	TRBV30	TRBJ1-2	-	-	TGTGCCTGGAGACCCCCCGGACTGCAACGGAACTATGGCTACACCTTC	CAWRPPGLQRNYGYTF
15	TRBV28	TRBJ2-7	-	-	TGTGCCAGCAGTCCCTCGGACTCTTCCTCCTACGAGCAGTACTTC	CASSPSDSSSYEQYF
14	TRBV2	TRBJ2-7	TRBD2	-	TGTGCCAGCAGCGAAAGGACTAGTCCTTACGAGCAGTACTTC	CASSERTSPYEQYF
14	TRBV25-1	TRBJ1-1	TRBD1	-	TGTGCCAGCAGTGCCCCGGGGACAGGGGTCCTGTGGTTCTTT	CASSAPGTGVLWFF
14	TRBV28	TRBJ2-3	TRBD2	-	TGTGCCAGCGGGACTAGCGGGAGGTTAGATACGCAGTATTTT	CASGTSGRLDTQYF
12	TRBV6-6	TRBJ1-1	-	-	TGTGCCAGCATTTCCGGGACCACTAAAGCTTTCTTT	CASISGTTKAFF
16	TRBV15	TRBJ1-1	-	-	TGTGCCACCAGCAGAGAAACGGGTTTTATGAACACTGAAGCTTTCTTT	CATSRETGFMNTEAFF
13	TRBV21-1	TRBJ2-1	-	many	TGTGCCAGCAGCAAAAAACTAGCTGGTGAGCAGTTCTTC	CASSKKLAGEQFF
14	TRBV7-2	TRBJ2-2	-	-	TGTGCCAGCAGCTTAGGAAAGGTGGTCGGGGAGCTGTTTTTT	CASSLGKVVGELFF
12	TRBV7-8	TRBJ1-1	-	-	TGTGCCAGCAGCCGCGATCAGGGTGGAGCTTTCTTT	CASSRDQGGAFF
16	TRBV28	TRBJ2-1	TRBD1	once	TGTGCCAGCAGTTCACCCGGGACAGGGGGCTACAATGAGCAGTTCTTC	CASSSPGTGGYNEQFF
15	TRBV4-2	TRBJ2-3	-	-	TGTGCCAGCAGCCAAGTCCTAGCCGAGACAGATACGCAGTATTTT	CASSQVLAETDTQYF
13	TRBV29-1	TRBJ2-2	-	-	TGCAGCGTTGCGCGGGATACAATAGGGGAGCTGTTTTTT	CSVARDTIGELFF
16	TRBV7-2	TRBJ2-3	TRBD2	few	TGTGCCAGCAGCTTACAGGGCGGGGGTTACACAGATACGCAGTATTTT	CASSLQGGGYTDTQYF
15	TRBV5-1	TRBJ2-7	-	-	TGCGCCAGCAGCTTGGCCGGGCAGGCCTCCTACGAGCAGTACTTC	CASSLAGQASYEQYF
18	TRBV14	TRBJ2-2	TRBD2	few	TGTGCCAGCAGCCAAGTGGGACTAGCGGGGTCAAGTGCCGGGGAGCTGTTTTTT	CASSQVGLAGSSAGELFF
11	TRBV20-1	TRBJ1-2	-	-	TGCAGTGTGCCGGGGCCCTATGGCTACACCTTC	CSVPGPYGYTF
14	TRBV10-3	TRBJ2-2	-	few	TGTGCCATCAGTGGGACATCTTACACCGGGGAGCTGTTTTTT	CAISGTSYTGELFF
13	TRBV7-2	TRBJ2-1	TRBD2	many	TGTGCCAGCGGACTAGCGGGGTACAATGAGCAGTTCTTC	CASGLAGYNEQFF
15	TRBV11-2	TRBJ2-3	-	few	TGTGCCAGCAGCGTGGGGACGGACCCCACAGATACGCAGTATTTT	CASSVGTDPTDTQYF
15	TRBV29-1	TRBJ1-2	-	few	TGCAGCGTTGAAGATTACGAGGCCTTTAACTATGGCTACACCTTC	CSVEDYEAFNYGYTF
14	TRBV2	TRBJ2-1	-	many	TGTGCCAGCAGTGAAGCTGGAAGGGTAAATGAGCAGTTCTTC	CASSEAGRVNEQFF
16	TRBV5-1	TRBJ2-3	TRBD1	-	TGCGCCAGCAGCTCGACAGGGCGGAGCGGCACAGATACGCAGTATTTT	CASSSTGRSGTDTQYF
13	TRBV28	TRBJ1-1	-	-	TGTGCCAGCAGTTTACAGCCGAACACTGAAGCTTTCTTT	CASSLQPNTEAFF
13	TRBV30	TRBJ1-1	-	-	TGTGCCTGGACCCGACAGTGGGACACTGAAGCTTTCTTT	CAWTRQWDTEAFF
18	TRBV30	TRBJ1-2	-	many	TGTGCCTGGAATCGTCACATTACAGGGCCCAGAGGGAACTATGGCTACACCTTC	CAWNRHITGPRGNYGYTF
16	TRBV15	TRBJ2-2	TRBD2	-	TGTGCCACCAGCAGCAGCGGGAGCCGCGACACCGGGGAGCTGTTTTTT	CATSSSGSRDTGELFF
14	TRBV4-3	TRBJ2-2	-	many	TGCGCCAGCAGCCCGGGACATTACACCGGGGAGCTGTTTTTT	CASSPGHYTGELFF
13	TRBV10-2	TRBJ1-5	TRBD1	-	TGCGCCAGCAGTCTTGACAGGGTACAGCCCCAGCATTTT	CASSLDRVQPQHF
12	TRBV18	TRBJ2-3	-	few	TGTGCCAGCTCACCGGACCTGAATACGCAGTATTTT	CASSPDLNTQYF
16	TRBV18	TRBJ2-4	TRBD1	-	TGTGCCAGCTCACCACCCGGACAGGGGGCTACAAACATTCAGTACTTC	CASSPPGQGATNIQYF
15	TRBV7-6	TRBJ2-3	TRBD2	-	TGTGCCAGCAGCTTAACTAGCGGTCACACAGATACGCAGTATTTT	CASSLTSGHTDTQYF
15	TRBV9	TRBJ2-5	TRBD1	-	TGTGCCAGCAGCGTAGGACAGGGGGCGACGGAGACCCAGTACTTC	CASSVGQGATETQYF
14	TRBV7-9	TRBJ2-3	TRBD2	-	TGTGCCAGCAGCTCCGCGGGAGGGACAGATACGCAGTATTTT	CASSSAGGTDTQYF